Listed below are T cell receptor beta chains from one sample, sequenced in a study of Graves' ophthalmopathy and Graves' hyperthyroidism. One entry per CDR3 protein results from TCRdb running MiXCR on the multiplex PCR reads. Here the sample spans about 590,000 distinct CDR3 sequences, about 35% being singletons. The specimen sequenced was peripheral blood or thyroid tissue (not recorded which). The receptors were gathered from an adult man with Graves' hyperthyroidism. Each CDR3 is given with its conserved first and last residue. D genes are given only for firm matches. Expanded clones are given a class, and other clones once, few, many or no size at all.

clone size	D gene	V gene	J gene	CDR3 protein	CDR3 DNA
NA	NA	TRBV29-1	TRBJ1-2	CSVRGGNYGYTF	TGCAGCGTTCGGGGGGGGAACTATGGCTACACCTTC
few	TRBD2	TRBV6-5	TRBJ2-2	CASRVSGGVVNTGELFF	TGTGCCAGCCGTGTTAGCGGGGGTGTAGTGAACACCGGGGAGCTGTTTTTT
NA	TRBD2	TRBV7-2	TRBJ2-7	CASSLGGGTYNEQYF	TGTGCCAGCAGCTTAGGCGGGGGGACCTACAATGAGCAGTACTTC
NA	NA	TRBV2	TRBJ2-1	CASSGLLEQFF	TGTGCCAGCAGCGGACTACTTGAGCAGTTCTTC
many	TRBD1	TRBV25-1	TRBJ2-5	CASSEIDRGETQYF	TGTGCCAGCAGTGAAATCGACAGGGGTGAGACCCAGTACTTC
many	TRBD1	TRBV6-2/TRBV6-3	TRBJ2-7	CASRPTGYSYEQYF	TGTGCCAGCAGACCGACAGGGTACTCCTACGAGCAGTACTTC
NA	NA	TRBV7-9	TRBJ2-3	CASSFPGSDTQYF	TGTGCCAGCAGCTTCCCGGGGAGTGATACGCAGTATTTT
many	TRBD2	TRBV19	TRBJ2-7	CASSMGLASYEQYF	TGTGCCAGTAGTATGGGACTAGCGTCTTACGAGCAGTACTTC
many	TRBD2	TRBV29-1	TRBJ2-3	CSLRSSGGDTQYF	TGCAGCCTAAGAAGTTCGGGGGGAGATACGCAGTATTTT
NA	TRBD2	TRBV7-8	TRBJ2-3	CASSFEKGGRVDTQYF	TGTGCCAGCAGCTTTGAAAAGGGCGGGAGAGTAGATACGCAGTATTTT